The rows below give T cell receptor beta chains drawn from one sample of a study of T-cell reconstitution after alpha-beta-depleted transplantation in children. TCRdb ran MiXCR on the PCR reads and lists one entry per CDR3 protein. The sample holds some 500,000 distinct CDR3 sequences, roughly 18% seen once. Material: PBMCs from the stem cell graft donor, obtained from the stem cell graft. The receptor source for this set is a human donor who donated a stem cell graft to a child with acute lymphoblastic leukemia. CDR3s include the opening cysteine and the closing phenylalanine or tryptophan. D genes are given only for firm matches. The listing skips clone size in some rows; elsewhere it reads once, few, many or a size class.

d_call j_call clone_size v_call cdr3_aa cdr3_nt
. TRBJ2-2 . TRBV4-1 CASSQVGFTGELFF TGCGCCAGCAGCCAAGTCGGATTCACCGGGGAGCTGTTTTTT
TRBD1 TRBJ1-5 . TRBV6-2/TRBV6-3 CASSGWTGGNQPQHF TGTGCCAGCAGTGGATGGACAGGGGGGAATCAGCCCCAGCATTTT
TRBD2 TRBJ2-7 . TRBV20-1 CSARILADSYEQYF TGCAGTGCTAGAATCCTAGCGGACTCCTACGAGCAGTACTTC
. TRBJ2-1 . TRBV5-1 CASSLGQEGNEQFF TGCGCCAGCAGCTTGGGGCAGGAAGGCAATGAGCAGTTCTTC
. TRBJ2-5 . TRBV7-3 CASSSTRVQETQYF TGTGCCAGCAGCTCAACTAGGGTCCAAGAGACCCAGTACTTC
TRBD1 TRBJ1-2 . TRBV27 CASSFGTDLLTF TGTGCCAGCAGTTTCGGGACAGACCTACTCACCTTC
. TRBJ2-2 . TRBV11-2 CASRGLSGELFF TGTGCCAGTAGGGGTTTATCCGGGGAGCTGTTTTTT
TRBD2 TRBJ2-3 many TRBV27 CASSWASGPTDTQYF TGTGCCAGCAGTTGGGCTAGCGGACCCACAGATACGCAGTATTTT
TRBD2 TRBJ2-3 . TRBV20-1 CSASGLADAGRGWNTDTQYF TGCAGTGCTAGTGGCCTAGCGGACGCGGGTAGAGGGTGGAACACAGATACGCAGTATTTT
. TRBJ2-7 few TRBV5-1 CASSLESGAIYEQYF TGCGCCAGCAGCTTGGAGTCAGGTGCTATCTACGAGCAGTACTTC
. TRBJ1-2 . TRBV29-1 CSVPVGRTSYGYTF TGCAGCGTTCCTGTCGGCAGGACATCCTATGGCTACACCTTC
. TRBJ2-1 . TRBV6-5 CASSYSSGGSYNEQFF TGTGCCAGCAGTTACTCGAGCGGCGGTTCCTACAATGAGCAGTTCTTC
. TRBJ2-7 . TRBV5-1 CASSLEGANEQYF TGCGCCAGCAGCTTGGAAGGGGCCAACGAGCAGTACTTC
. TRBJ2-6 few TRBV7-9 CASSFAQGTGANVLTF TGTGCCAGCAGCTTCGCTCAGGGGACAGGGGCCAACGTCCTGACTTTC